Following are 21 T cell receptor beta chains from one sample sequenced in a study of T cell responses to AZD1222 COVID-19 vaccine. The assay was immunoSEQ multiplex PCR, and TCRdb's table has in-frame clones only and misses some. The profile shows approximately 110,000 clones, around 85% of them singletons. Source: peripheral blood, taken 28 days after the second AZD1222 dose. These receptors were taken from an adult who received the AZD1222 COVID-19 vaccine.

The V call is TRBV4-1, the J call TRBJ2-7, with 12 bases lining up with TRBD1. This CDR3 is built from 16 residues. V shed 1 base and J 7 bases; nucleotides not matched to a gene: 8. Germline CDR1 reads MGHRA; CDR2 reads YSYEKL. As DNA, the CDR3 is TGCGCCAGCAGCCAAGGAGCCGGGACAGGGGGCAGGGAGCAGTACTTC. This gives the protein CASSQGAGTGGREQYF.

The rearrangement links TRBV5-8 to TRBJ2-3; 7 bases align to TRBD1. CDR3 length: 16 residues. Germline values: CDR1 SGHTS, CDR2 YDEGEE. Unmatched junction bases numbered 13, after V lost 7 bases and J lost 2 bases. DNA for the CDR3: TGTGCCAGCCCCGAAACAGGGGACCCAAACACAGATACGCAGTATTTT. Translation: CASPETGDPNTDTQYF.

This chain joins TRBV6-5 and TRBJ1-4; D is undetermined. With 0 bases removed from V and 2 bases from J, the gap between germline ends came to 10 bases. The CDR3 has 16 residues. Germline V CDR1 and CDR2: MNHEY, SVGAGI. The CDR3, as DNA: TGTGCCAGCAGTTACTCCTGGGAGGGCACTAATGAAAAACTGTTTTTT. It translates to CASSYSWEGTNEKLFF.

The V gene is TRBV3-1 (or the pseudogene TRBV3-2), the J gene TRBJ2-3; either TRBD1 or TRBD2 may supply D (6 bases each). V lost 1 base, J lost 2 bases, and 7 bases lay in between. CDR1 is LGHDT and CDR2 is YNNKEL in the germline V gene (reference sequence). CDR3 length: 14 amino acids. DNA for the CDR3: TGTGCCAGCAGCCAAGGGGGGGCCACAGATACGCAGTATTTT. Its translation is CASSQGGATDTQYF.

This chain's CDR3 is CASRDDRVTEAFF. In nucleotides, the CDR3 is TGTGCCAGTAGGGATGACAGGGTGACTGAAGCTTTCTTT. The rearrangement uses TRBV19 and TRBJ1-1; 7 bases map to TRBD1. The CDR3 totals 13 residues. From germline, CDR1 is LNHDA and CDR2 SQIVND (reference sequence). Trimming took 6 bases from V and 5 from J; bases not matched to a gene: 6.

The chain employs TRBV19 and TRBJ1-3; D is undetermined. Germline-derived CDR1 and CDR2 are LNHDA and SQIVND (reference sequence). The CDR3 extends over 15 amino acids. Trimming took 7 bases from V and 1 from J, leaving 14 bases between them. CDR3 amino acids: CASIPGPGSGNTIYF. For the CDR3, the DNA is TGTGCCAGTATCCCCGGTCCGGGATCTGGAAACACCATATATTTT. The full variable domain, rest sourced from reference TRBV19 and TRBJ1-3, is DGGITQSPKYLFRKEGQNVTLSCEQNLNHDAMYWYRQDPGQGLRLIYYSQIVNDFQKGDIAEGYSVSREKKESFPLTVTSAQKNPTAFYLCASIPGPGSGNTIYFGEGSWLTVV.

The J gene is TRBJ2-3, the V gene TRBV29-1, with 12 positions matching TRBD2. The CDR3 totals 15 residues. The germline V gene encodes CDR1 SQVTM and CDR2 ANQGSEA. The V segment lost 4 bases and the J segment 4 bases; nucleotides outside the gene matches: 6. The CDR3 DNA sequence: TGCAGCGTTGGCGGCCTAGCGGGGGGGGCAGATACGCAGTATTTT. Protein: CSVGGLAGGADTQYF.

This clone has more than one count but fewer than ten. J is TRBJ2-5 and V is TRBV6-5, with D maybe TRBD1 (6 bases). Germline V gives CDR1 MNHEY, CDR2 SVGAGI. V lost 4 bases and J 3 bases, leaving 15 bases between the germline ends. The CDR3 runs to 15 residues. This chain's CDR3 is CASSSAGEGEETQYF. The CDR3 DNA reads as TGTGCCAGCAGTTCAGCAGGGGAAGGAGAAGAGACCCAGTACTTC.

The chain is built from TRBV19 and TRBJ1-1, with D possibly being TRBD1 (5 bases). The CDR3 is 13 residues long. Trimming left V 6 bases short and J 6 bases short, with 14 bases between. Germline V CDR1 and CDR2: LNHDA, SQIVND (reference sequence). This CDR3 is CASRRGTVAEAFF. The CDR3 bases are TGTGCCAGTAGGCGGGGGACGGTAGCTGAAGCTTTCTTT.

The rearrangement uses TRBV11-2 and TRBJ1-6; the D is unclear. Trimming left V 5 bases short and J 8 bases short, with 4 bases between. Germline loops: CDR1 SGHAT, CDR2 FQNNGV. The CDR3 is 11 amino acids. CDR3 sequence (DNA): TGTGCCAGCAGCAGGGATTCACCCCTCCACTTT. Encoded protein: CASSRDSPLHF.

The chain recombines TRBV30 with TRBJ1-5; D ambiguous. V was cut by 2 bases and J by 1 base, with 6 bases left in between. The CDR3 totals 13 residues. CDR1 is GTSNPN and CDR2 is SVGIG in the germline V gene (reference sequence). CDR3 sequence (DNA): TGTGCCTGGAGTACAGAGAGCAATCAGCCCCAGCATTTT. Protein sequence: CAWSTESNQPQHF.

This chain links TRBV7-9 with TRBJ2-3, with 7 nucleotides matching TRBD1. Germline trimming cut 7 bases from V and 4 bases from J; bases unmatched to any gene: 11. The germline V gene has CDR1 SEHNR and CDR2 FQNEAQ (reference sequence). CDR3 length equals 15 residues. CDR3 nucleotides: TGTGCCAGCACCCGGACAGGAGTGGTGTCAGATACGCAGTATTTT. Translating it yields CASTRTGVVSDTQYF.

The gene calls are TRBV3-1 (or the pseudogene TRBV3-2) and TRBJ2-7, with a tentative D call TRBD2 (5 bases). CDR1 is LGHDT and CDR2 is YNNKEL in the germline V gene (reference sequence). V lost 2 bases, J lost 6 bases, and 20 bases lay in between. The CDR3 sequence is 16 residues long. The CDR3 loop reads CASSQNRAPGFGEQYF. DNA of the CDR3: TGTGCCAGCAGCCAAAATAGGGCGCCGGGGTTTGGCGAGCAGTACTTC.

The chain combines TRBV19 with TRBJ1-5, with D hard to call. V dropped 4 bases and J dropped 2 bases, with 12 bases sitting between them. Per germline, CDR1 LNHDA and CDR2 SQIVND (reference sequence). The CDR3 is made up of 15 amino acids. The CDR3 coding sequence is TGTGCCAGTAGTAGACCCGCCCGGGGCAATCAGCCCCAGCATTTT. Translated, it gives CASSRPARGNQPQHF. Looking up the rest from reference TRBV19 and TRBJ1-5 gives the full variable domain: DGGITQSPKYLFRKEGQNVTLSCEQNLNHDAMYWYRQDPGQGLRLIYYSQIVNDFQKGDIAEGYSVSREKKESFPLTVTSAQKNPTAFYLCASSRPARGNQPQHFGDGTRLSIL.

The V and J genes are TRBV11-2 and TRBJ1-2; the D is unclear. This CDR3 region has 11 residues. V dropped 4 bases and J dropped 7 bases, with 7 bases sitting between them. The germline V gene has CDR1 SGHAT and CDR2 FQNNGV. The CDR3 DNA is TGTGCCAGCAGCTATGCGGGTGGCTACACCTTC. Its protein is CASSYAGGYTF.

Many counts were recorded for this clone. The chain joins TRBV7-9 to TRBJ2-7; possibly TRBD1 or TRBD2 for D (5 bases each). Germline V CDR1 and CDR2: SEHNR, FQNEAQ (reference sequence). CDR3 length equals 15 residues. Deletions cut 5 bases from V and 2 bases from J, with 16 bases between. CDR3 region: CASSPGRTTTYEQYF. CDR3 DNA sequence: TGTGCCAGCAGCCCGGGACGGACAACCACCTACGAGCAGTACTTC.

The J gene is TRBJ1-2, the V gene TRBV7-2, with a tentative D call TRBD1 (6 bases). The CDR3 length is 15 residues. CDR1 and CDR2 (germline): SGHTA, FQGNSA. V lost 5 bases and J 7 bases, leaving 20 bases between the germline ends. The CDR3 nucleotides are TGTGCCAGCAGCCCGCCTCCCAACAGGGCTTTTGGCTACACCTTC. It codes for CASSPPPNRAFGYTF.

The chain couples TRBV7-2 to TRBJ2-5; no clear D. Trimming removed 4 bases at V and 5 bases at J, with 5 bases between. CDR1 and CDR2 (germline): SGHTA, FQGNSA. CDR3 size: 11 residues. The CDR3 here is CASSYGETQYF. As DNA, the CDR3 is TGTGCCAGCAGCTACGGGGAGACCCAGTACTTC.

As DNA, the CDR3 is TGTGCCAGTAGTGCGGGGATCCTATATGGCTACACCTTC. Its translation: CASSAGILYGYTF. This chain joins TRBV19 and TRBJ1-2; D is unclear. Germline V gene sequence: CDR1 LNHDA, CDR2 SQIVND (reference sequence). The V end was cut by 5 bases, the J end by 5 bases, with 12 bases between. The CDR3 loop spans 13 amino acids.

This chain links TRBV18 with TRBJ1-2, with 10 bases aligning to TRBD1. The trim removed 3 bases at V and 2 bases at J, leaving 3 bases unmatched. CDR1 is KGHSH, CDR2 LQKENI, per germline. The CDR3 is made up of 15 amino acids. The CDR3 DNA reads as TGTGCCAGCTCACCGGGACAGGGGCTAAACTATGGCTACACCTTC. Amino acid sequence: CASSPGQGLNYGYTF.

The V call is TRBV25-1, the J call TRBJ1-2; D not resolved. The ends were cut back, 5 bases at V and 4 bases at J, with 5 bases in the middle. Looked up from germline, CDR1 is MGHDK and CDR2 is SYGVNS. The CDR3 is 11 amino acids. In nucleotides, the CDR3 is TGTGCCAGCAGTCGGGGCTATGGCTACACCTTC. It is translated as CASSRGYGYTF.